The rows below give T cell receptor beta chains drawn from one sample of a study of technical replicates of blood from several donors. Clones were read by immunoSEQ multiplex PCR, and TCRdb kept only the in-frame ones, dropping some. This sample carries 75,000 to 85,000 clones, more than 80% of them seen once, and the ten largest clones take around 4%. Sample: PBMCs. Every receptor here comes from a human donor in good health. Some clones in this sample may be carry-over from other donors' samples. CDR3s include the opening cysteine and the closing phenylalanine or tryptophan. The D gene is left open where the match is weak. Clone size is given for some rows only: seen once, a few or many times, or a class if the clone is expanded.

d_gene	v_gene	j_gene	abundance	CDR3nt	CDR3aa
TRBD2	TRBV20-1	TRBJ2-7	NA	TGCAGTGCTAGTTTTGCGGGAGACCCCGAATTC	CSASFAGDPEF
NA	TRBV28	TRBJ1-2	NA	TGTGCCAGCAGTTTAATTGACGGATGGGGCCCTAGGAACTATGGCTACACCTTC	CASSLIDGWGPRNYGYTF
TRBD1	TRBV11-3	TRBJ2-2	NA	TGTGCCAGCAGCGAGGACAGGGCCGGGGAGCTGTTTTTT	CASSEDRAGELFF
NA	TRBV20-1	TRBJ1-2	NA	TGCAGTGTAGAAGGGGGTCATGGCTACACCTTC	CSVEGGHGYTF
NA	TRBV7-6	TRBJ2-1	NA	TGTGCCAGCAGCTTAGTCGGGGAGGGGGGTGAGCAGTTCTTC	CASSLVGEGGEQFF
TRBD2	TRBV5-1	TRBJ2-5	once	TGCGCCAGCAGCTTGCGGGGGGGCCAAGAGACCCAGTACTTC	CASSLRGGQETQYF
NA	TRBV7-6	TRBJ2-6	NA	TGTGCCAGCAGCTTTTATCGGTCTGGGGCCAACGTCCTGACCTTC	CASSFYRSGANVLTF
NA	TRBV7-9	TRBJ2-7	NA	TGTGCCAGCAGCTTCTCTAGGATCGACGAGCAGTACTTC	CASSFSRIDEQYF
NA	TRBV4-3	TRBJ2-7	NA	TGCGCCAGCAGCCAAGATCGAGGGCAGAACTACGAGCAGTACTTC	CASSQDRGQNYEQYF
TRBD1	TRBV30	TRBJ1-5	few	TGTGCCTGGAGTGTTACAGGGGAGGTTTGGCCCCAGCATTTT	CAWSVTGEVWPQHF
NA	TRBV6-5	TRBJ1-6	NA	TGTGCCAGCAGTTACGAGTTCCAGGGGAATTCACCCCTCCACTTT	CASSYEFQGNSPLHF
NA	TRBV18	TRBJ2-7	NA	TGTGCCAGCTCGCCTAACTGGGGCGACGAGCAGTACTTC	CASSPNWGDEQYF
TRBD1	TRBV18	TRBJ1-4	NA	TGTGCCAGCTCACCACGGGTAACGACAGGGGGCCATGAAAAACTGTTTTTT	CASSPRVTTGGHEKLFF
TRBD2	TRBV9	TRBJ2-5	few	TGTGCCAGCAGCGTAGTAGCGGGGGGCGGAGAGACCCAGTACTTC	CASSVVAGGGETQYF
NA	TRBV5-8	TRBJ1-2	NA	TGTGCCAGCAGCTCAGCCCAGGGCAGGATGAACTATGGCTACACCTTC	CASSSAQGRMNYGYTF
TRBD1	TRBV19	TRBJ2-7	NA	TGTGCCAGTAGTATGGGGACAGGGGGCTACGAGCAGTACTTC	CASSMGTGGYEQYF
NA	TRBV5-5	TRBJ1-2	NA	TGTGCCAGCAGCTTACAGGGAATACCAACCCTTGATCTCTATGGCTACACCTTC	CASSLQGIPTLDLYGYTF
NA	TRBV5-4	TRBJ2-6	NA	TGTGCCAGCAGCTGGAGCTCTGGGGCCAACGTCCTGACTTTC	CASSWSSGANVLTF
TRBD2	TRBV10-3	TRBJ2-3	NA	TGTGCCATCAAAGGGGAGGGAGATACGCAGTATTTT	CAIKGEGDTQYF
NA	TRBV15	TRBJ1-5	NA	TGTGCCACCAGCAGGACCTCGGGACAAGGCAATCAGCCCCAGCATTTT	CATSRTSGQGNQPQHF
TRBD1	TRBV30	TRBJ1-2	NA	TGTGCCTGGAGTCACACAGGGGGCTCTTTTGGCTACACCTTC	CAWSHTGGSFGYTF
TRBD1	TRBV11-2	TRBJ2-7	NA	TGTGCCAGCAGCTCCGGGACAGGGTCATACGAGCAGTACTTC	CASSSGTGSYEQYF
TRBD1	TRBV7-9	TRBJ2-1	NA	TGTGCCAGCAGCTTAGATCGACAGGGCAACGAGCAGTTCTTC	CASSLDRQGNEQFF
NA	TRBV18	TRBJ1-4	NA	TGTGCCAGCTCACCCGACTTGGCAACTAATGAAAAACTGTTTTTT	CASSPDLATNEKLFF
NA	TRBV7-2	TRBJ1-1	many	TGTGCCAGCAGCCTTCACACTGAAGCTTTCTTT	CASSLHTEAFF
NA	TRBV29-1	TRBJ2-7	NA	TGCAGCGTTGCCGCCCAGTACGAGCAGTACTTC	CSVAAQYEQYF
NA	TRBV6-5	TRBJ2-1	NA	TGTGCCAGCAGTTACTCGAGTGGGAGCTCCTACAATGAGCAGTTCTTC	CASSYSSGSSYNEQFF
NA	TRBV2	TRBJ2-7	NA	TGTGCCAGCACCCCCCTAGCCTACGAGCAGTACTTC	CASTPLAYEQYF
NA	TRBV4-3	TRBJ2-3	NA	TGCGCCAGCAGCCAATCGCGTAGCACAGATACGCAGTATTTT	CASSQSRSTDTQYF
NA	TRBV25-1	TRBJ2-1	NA	TGTGCCAGCAGTGGGGGGAGGAGTGAGCAGTTCTTC	CASSGGRSEQFF